Presented here are 9 T cell receptor beta chains from one specimen sequenced in a study of post-analysis software for immune sequencing data. Regarding the study as a whole: Roughly 5 TRBV segments (TRBV5-6, TRBV5-1 and TRBV20-1 among them) occurred more frequently in patients than in controls.

These receptors lack a known antigen. Unique molecular identifiers had been added to the TCR beta cDNA libraries. Each CDR3 protein is one row after TCRdb ran MiXCR on the PCR reads. Of hundreds of thousands of distinct CDR3 sequences listed, roughly a third are singletons. The sequencing input was blood. Receptor source: a girl aged 5-17 years with multiple sclerosis.

The chain is built from TRBV29-1 and TRBJ1-1; D might be TRBD1 (6 bases). V shed 4 bases and J shed 1 base, with 10 bases lying between them. In germline, CDR1 is SQVTM, CDR2 ANQGSEA. The CDR3 extends over 13 amino acids. The CDR3 loop reads CSVGRGENTEAFF. CDR3 bases: TGCAGCGTTGGCAGGGGAGAGAACACTGAAGCTTTCTTT.

The rearrangement links TRBV20-1 to TRBJ2-1, with D perhaps TRBD1 or TRBD2 (5 bases each). The CDR3 runs 17 residues. The germline V gene encodes CDR1 DFQATT and CDR2 SNEGSKA (reference sequence). V shed 1 base and J shed 0 bases, with 16 bases lying between them. The CDR3 DNA reads as TGCAGTGCTAGAGGTCCAGGGACCGCCGGCTCCTACAATGAGCAGTTCTTC. Translated: CSARGPGTAGSYNEQFF.

This clonotype occurred once. With a much larger clone just one base away, this may be a read error. This chain links TRBV7-6 with TRBJ1-4; the D is unclear. The length of the CDR3 is 15 residues. Germline loops: CDR1 SGHVS, CDR2 FNYEAQ. V lost 5 bases, J lost 0 bases, and 10 bases lay in between. The CDR3, as DNA: TGTGCCAGCAGCAAGGCGGAGGCAACTAATGAAAAACTGTTTTTT. It codes for CASSKAEATNEKLFF.

This clonotype was seen ten or more times. The V and J genes are TRBV7-3 and TRBJ2-3; D is uncertain. CDR1 and CDR2 (germline): SGHTA, FQGTGA. The CDR3 contains 13 residues. V was shortened by 5 bases and J by 5 bases, with 11 bases between the two germline ends. This CDR3 is CASSPRLGDTQYF. The CDR3 nucleotides read TGTGCCAGCAGCCCCCGGCTTGGAGATACGCAGTATTTT.

The J gene is TRBJ2-7, the V gene TRBV7-2, with D unclear. In germline, CDR1 is SGHTA, CDR2 FQGNSA. This CDR3 has 13 amino acids. V lost 5 bases and J 4 bases, leaving 12 bases between the germline ends. The CDR3 sequence: CASSLWTEYEQYF. The CDR3 region has the DNA TGTGCCAGCAGCCTCTGGACGGAGTACGAGCAGTACTTC.

The rearrangement uses TRBV2 and TRBJ2-1; D gene ambiguous. The CDR3 is 12 amino acids. Looked up from germline, CDR1 is SNHLY and CDR2 is FYNNEI. V was cut by 7 bases and J by 6 bases, with 10 bases left in between. CDR3 residues: CASIGEANEQFF. Here the CDR3 DNA reads TGTGCCAGCATCGGTGAGGCCAATGAGCAGTTCTTC.

Details on this clonotype: This may be a read error, as it is one base from a much larger clone. This chain uses TRBV24-1 with TRBJ2-1; maybe TRBD1 (6 bases). The J call may be wrong; the DNA end is better matched by TRBJ2-7. The germline V gene encodes CDR1 KGHDR and CDR2 SFDVKD. The CDR3 length is 17 residues. The CDR3 DNA reads as TGTGCCACCAGTGATTTGCCTCAGGGGAGATCCTACAATGAGCAGTACTTC. Protein sequence: CATSDLPQGRSYNEQYF.

The chain couples TRBV10-1 to TRBJ2-1, with 8 positions matching TRBD1. The V and J ends lost 5 bases and 7 bases, in that order; junction bases with no gene match: 10. The CDR3 consists of 15 residues. Germline values: CDR1 WNHNN, CDR2 SYGVQD (reference sequence). The CDR3 sequence: CASSTGGRWGNEQFF. CDR3 DNA: TGCGCCAGCAGTACAGGGGGTAGGTGGGGAAATGAGCAGTTCTTC.

The chain has TRBV29-1 and TRBJ2-4, with a tentative D call TRBD2 (5 bases). The CDR3 is 17 residues long. Trimming removed 2 bases at V and 3 bases at J, with 20 bases between. Germline CDR1 reads SQVTM; CDR2 reads ANQGSEA. The CDR3 region is CSVEFLVGRGFKNIQYF. In DNA, the CDR3 is TGCAGCGTTGAATTTTTGGTGGGGAGAGGGTTCAAAAACATTCAGTACTTC. The variable domain in full, completed from reference TRBV29-1 and TRBJ2-4, reads SAVISQKPSRDICQRGTSLTIQCQVDSQVTMMFWYRQQPGQSLTLIATANQGSEATYESGFVIDKFPISRPNLTFSTLTVSNMSPEDSSIYLCSVEFLVGRGFKNIQYFGAGTRLSVL.